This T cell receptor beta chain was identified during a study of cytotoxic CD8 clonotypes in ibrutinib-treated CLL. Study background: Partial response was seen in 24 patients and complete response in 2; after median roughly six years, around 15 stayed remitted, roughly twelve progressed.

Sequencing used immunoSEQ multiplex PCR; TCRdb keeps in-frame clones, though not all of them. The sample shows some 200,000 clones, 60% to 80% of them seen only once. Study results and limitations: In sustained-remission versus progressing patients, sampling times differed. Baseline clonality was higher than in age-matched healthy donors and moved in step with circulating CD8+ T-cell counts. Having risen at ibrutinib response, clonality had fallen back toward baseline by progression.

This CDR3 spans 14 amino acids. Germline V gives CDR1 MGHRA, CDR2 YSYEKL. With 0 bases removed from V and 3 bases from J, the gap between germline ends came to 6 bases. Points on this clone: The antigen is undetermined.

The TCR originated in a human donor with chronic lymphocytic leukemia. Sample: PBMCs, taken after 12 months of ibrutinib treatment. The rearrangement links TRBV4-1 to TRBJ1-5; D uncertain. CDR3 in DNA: TGCGCCAGCAGCCAAGATACCTTCAATCAGCCCCAGCATTTT. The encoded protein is CASSQDTFNQPQHF.